This passage covers 19 T cell receptor beta chains from one sample sequenced in a study of blood T cell repertoires in COVID-19. Method: immunoSEQ multiplex PCR; TCRdb's copy keeps in-frame clones and lacks some. The sample consists of around 130,000 clones, approximately 80% of them appearing once. Sequenced material: PBMCs or T cells enriched from blood (not recorded which). These receptors were collected from a woman between 18 and 29 years old who had been exposed to COVID-19.

There are a few counts of this clone. Here the CDR3 reads CSVALGSSYGETQYF. The CDR3 DNA follows: TGCAGCGTTGCCCTCGGGTCTTCCTACGGAGAGACCCAGTACTTC. The V call is TRBV29-1, the J call TRBJ2-5; no clear D. The CDR3 has 15 amino acids. CDR1 and CDR2 from the germline V gene are SQVTM and ANQGSEA. Deletions cut 4 bases from V and 4 bases from J, with 19 bases between.

There are a few counts of this clone. The CDR3 DNA reads TGTGCCAGCAGCTTAGCGCTCGACAGCCAAGAGACCCAGTACTTC. Translating gives CASSLALDSQETQYF. The gene calls are TRBV7-9 and TRBJ2-5, with D possibly matching TRBD1 (5 bases). Germline CDR1 and CDR2: SEHNR and FQNEAQ (reference sequence). V was clipped by 0 bases and J by 1 base, with 9 bases between them. The CDR3 is 15 residues long.

The gene calls are TRBV21-1 and TRBJ2-1; the listed D gene, TRBD2, was not tested against the DNA. TRBV21-1 is deemed a pseudogene. The CDR3 contains 17 residues. The CDR3 loop reads CASSPSLLAPSYNEQFF. The DNA for the CDR3 is TGTGCCAGCAGCCCTAGCTTACTAGCGCCCTCCTACAATGAGCAGTTCTTC.

This clone was observed a single time. This sequence joins TRBV10-3 and TRBJ1-1; D is unresolved. CDR3 length: 13 residues. V gave up 0 bases and J gave up 8 bases, with 10 bases separating them. CDR1 ENHRY and CDR2 SYGVKD come from the germline V gene. The CDR3: CAISESTLKEAFF. The CDR3 DNA sequence: TGTGCCATCAGTGAGTCGACACTGAAGGAAGCTTTCTTT.

The chain carries TRBV12-3 or TRBV12-4 and TRBJ1-5; D remains ambiguous. The CDR3 sequence is 12 residues long. V shed 6 bases and J shed 5 bases, with 8 bases lying between them. The chain's CDR3 is CASSSPYQPQHF. The CDR3 DNA sequence: TGTGCCAGCAGCTCCCCTTATCAGCCCCAGCATTTT.

This clone was counted once. The genes are TRBV29-1 and TRBJ2-1, with unresolved D. Trimming left V 0 bases short and J 5 bases short, with 5 bases between. The CDR3 covers 12 residues. Germline CDR1 is SQVTM and CDR2 is ANQGSEA. The CDR3, as DNA: TGCAGCGTTGAAGATCGGGACAATGAGCAGTTCTTC. This codes for CSVEDRDNEQFF.

The chain uses TRBV27 and TRBJ2-7; D is unresolved. The V and J ends lost 3 bases and 6 bases respectively, with 9 bases between them. Germline values: CDR1 MNHEY, CDR2 SMNVEV (reference sequence). The CDR3 covers 12 residues. The CDR3 DNA reads as TGTGCCAGCAGTTTCCCCCTCGGCGAGCAGTACTTC. It specifies CASSFPLGEQYF.

V usage is TRBV6-4 and J usage is TRBJ2-5, with a weak D call TRBD1 (5 bases). The CDR3 is 13 amino acids. CDR1 MRHNA and CDR2 SNTAGT come from the germline V gene. The germline V and J ends were trimmed by 4 bases and 7 bases, with 13 bases remaining between them. The CDR3 is CASSGCHRRTQYF. The CDR3, as DNA: TGTGCCAGCAGTGGTTGTCACAGGCGGACCCAGTACTTC.

J is TRBJ1-4 and V is TRBV11-2; 9 bases map to TRBD1. Germline-derived CDR1 and CDR2 are SGHAT and FQNNGV. Trimming cost V 5 bases and J 3 bases; bases outside gene matches: 4. The CDR3 is made up of 15 amino acids. The CDR3 region is CASSTRQGANEKLFF. DNA of the CDR3: TGTGCCAGCAGCACCCGACAGGGGGCTAATGAAAAACTGTTTTTT. The variable domain in full, completed from reference TRBV11-2 and TRBJ1-4, reads EAGVAQSPRYKIIEKRQSVAFWCNPISGHATLYWYQQILGQGPKLLIQFQNNGVVDDSQLPKDRFSAERLKGVDSTLKIQPAKLEDSAVYLCASSTRQGANEKLFFGSGTQLSVL.

The rearrangement links TRBV7-2 to TRBJ1-2, with TRBD1 as a possible D gene (6 bases). V lost 4 bases and J lost 3, with 21 bases in between. CDR1 is SGHTA and CDR2 is FQGNSA in the germline V gene. CDR3 size: 17 residues. The CDR3, as DNA: TGTGCCAGCAGCTCCCCGCTCGGTGGGGGCAGTCACTATGGCTACACCTTC. It yields the protein CASSSPLGGGSHYGYTF. Full variable domain (rest looked up from reference TRBV7-2 and TRBJ1-2): GAGVSQSPSNKVTEKGKDVELRCDPISGHTALYWYRQSLGQGLEFLIYFQGNSAPDKSGLPSDRFSAERTGGSVSTLTIQRTQQEDSAVYLCASSSPLGGGSHYGYTFGSGTRLTVV.

This chain links TRBV3-1 (or the pseudogene TRBV3-2) with TRBJ2-1, with D perhaps matching TRBD2 (7 bases). V lost 4 bases to trimming and J lost 0 bases, with 13 bases between them. CDR1 and CDR2 (germline): LGHDT, YNNKEL (reference sequence). The CDR3 length is 16 residues. CDR3 coding DNA: TGTGCCAGCAGCCCGCGGGGGCGCACCTCCTACAATGAGCAGTTCTTC. It translates to CASSPRGRTSYNEQFF.

This rearrangement joins TRBV7-3 to TRBJ2-1; the match to TRBD2 covers 15 bases. Germline V gives CDR1 SGHTA, CDR2 FQGTGA. The CDR3 length is 16 residues. With V trimmed by 2 bases and J by 10 bases, 6 bases remained unmatched. The DNA of the CDR3 is TGTGCCAGCAGCTTAGGACTAGCGGGAGGGTTTGGGGAGCAGTTCTTC. Protein: CASSLGLAGGFGEQFF.

The rearrangement links TRBV7-9 to TRBJ1-1, with D possibly matching TRBD1 (5 bases). CDR3 length: 13 residues. The V end lost 1 base, the J end lost 6 bases, and 9 bases lay between the germline ends. Per germline, CDR1 SEHNR and CDR2 FQNEAQ (reference sequence). Here the CDR3 DNA reads TGTGCCAGCAGCTTAGGGACAAGCGCTGAAGCTTTCTTT. As protein: CASSLGTSAEAFF.

The chain employs TRBV24-1 and TRBJ2-3; D perhaps matches TRBD1 (5 bases). The V gene's germline CDR1 is KGHDR and CDR2 SFDVKD. With 1 base removed from V and 2 bases from J, the gap between germline ends came to 6 bases. The CDR3 length is 14 residues. The CDR3 DNA follows: TGTGCCACCAGTGATTTACAGGACACAGATACGCAGTATTTT. This codes for CATSDLQDTDTQYF.

This clone has at least ten counts. The chain links TRBV15 to TRBJ1-5; TRBD1 matches at 9 bases. The V gene end was trimmed by 5 bases and the J gene end by 7 bases; junction bases not matched to a gene: 6. The CDR3 spans 14 residues. CDR1 is LNHNV, CDR2 YYDKDF, per germline (reference sequence). The CDR3 DNA is TGTGCCACCAGCGGGACAGGGAGCCGCCAGCCCCAGCATTTT. It yields the protein CATSGTGSRQPQHF.

The chain links TRBV2 to TRBJ1-3; 7 positions match TRBD1. The CDR3 loop spans 14 amino acids. Trimming at V came to 6 bases and at J to 4 bases, leaving 6 bases not matched to a gene. CDR1 SNHLY and CDR2 FYNNEI come from the germline V gene. The CDR3 is CASRMDRNGNTIYF. The CDR3 coding sequence is TGTGCCAGCAGAATGGACAGGAACGGAAACACCATATATTTT. Full variable domain (remainder filled in from reference TRBV2 and TRBJ1-3): EPEVTQTPSHQVTQMGQEVILRCVPISNHLYFYWYRQILGQKVEFLVSFYNNEISEKSEIFDDQFSVERPDGSNFTLKIRSTKLEDSAMYFCASRMDRNGNTIYFGEGSWLTVV.

CDR3 amino acids: CASSLSTRGQPQHF. The DNA of the CDR3 is TGTGCCAGCAGCTTATCCACCCGGGGTCAGCCCCAGCATTTT. The chain couples TRBV11-2 to TRBJ1-5; D is uncertain. The V gene lost 2 bases and the J gene lost 6 bases, with 11 bases spanning the gap. The CDR3 has 14 amino acids. Per germline, CDR1 SGHAT and CDR2 FQNNGV.

V and J are TRBV3-1 (or the pseudogene TRBV3-2) and TRBJ2-7, with TRBD1 matching over 7 bases. This CDR3 region has 15 residues. With 3 bases clipped from V and 3 bases from J, the junction kept 8 bases outside the gene matches. Looked up from germline, CDR1 is LGHDT and CDR2 is YNNKEL (reference sequence). The CDR3 here is CASSQETGKFYEQYF. In DNA form, the CDR3 reads TGTGCCAGCAGCCAGGAGACAGGGAAATTCTACGAGCAGTACTTC.

This clone was detected only once. The chain has TRBV4-2 and TRBJ2-1, with 7 bases that match TRBD1. Germline assignment: CDR1 LGHNA and CDR2 YNFKEQ. Trimming at V came to 4 bases and at J to 7 bases, leaving 4 bases not matched to a gene. The CDR3 extends over 13 amino acids. The CDR3 protein is CASSRDSQNEQFF. DNA for the CDR3: TGTGCCAGCAGCCGGGACAGCCAGAATGAGCAGTTCTTC.